This TCR beta chain was found in a study of cytomegalovirus exposure and HLA in healthy donors. Germline CDR1 is LNHDA and CDR2 is SQIVND (reference sequence). This CDR3 contains 15 residues. After removal of 3 bases from V and 5 bases from J, the junction contained 4 bases not matched to a gene. PCR primers comprised 60 Vbeta and 13 Jbeta primers. Study processing details: As a later analysis found, there were 70 million to 90 million unique TCR beta chains, of which roughly 11 million were shared. Data came from immunoSEQ multiplex PCR; TCRdb stores just in-frame clones and leaves some out. Clone size and V and J calls were adopted from that table, with D and trimming inferred from the DNA. This sample has some 71,000 clones; about two thirds occur once, and the top ten carry about 7.4%. A note on this clone: Its antigen is as yet unknown.

Findings and caveats of the study: Highly shared variants forming one cluster were likely a sequencing artifact. Sequencing depth roughly uniform across donors was assumed in presence/absence analyses.

The rearrangement links TRBV19 to TRBJ2-3, with 11 bases matching TRBD1. The receptor was isolated from a man in his forties in good health and CMV-seropositive. The sequencing input was PBMCs. The DNA of the CDR3 is TGTGCCAGTAGTATCGGACAGGGGGCTGGAGATACGCAGTATTTT. Protein product: CASSIGQGAGDTQYF.